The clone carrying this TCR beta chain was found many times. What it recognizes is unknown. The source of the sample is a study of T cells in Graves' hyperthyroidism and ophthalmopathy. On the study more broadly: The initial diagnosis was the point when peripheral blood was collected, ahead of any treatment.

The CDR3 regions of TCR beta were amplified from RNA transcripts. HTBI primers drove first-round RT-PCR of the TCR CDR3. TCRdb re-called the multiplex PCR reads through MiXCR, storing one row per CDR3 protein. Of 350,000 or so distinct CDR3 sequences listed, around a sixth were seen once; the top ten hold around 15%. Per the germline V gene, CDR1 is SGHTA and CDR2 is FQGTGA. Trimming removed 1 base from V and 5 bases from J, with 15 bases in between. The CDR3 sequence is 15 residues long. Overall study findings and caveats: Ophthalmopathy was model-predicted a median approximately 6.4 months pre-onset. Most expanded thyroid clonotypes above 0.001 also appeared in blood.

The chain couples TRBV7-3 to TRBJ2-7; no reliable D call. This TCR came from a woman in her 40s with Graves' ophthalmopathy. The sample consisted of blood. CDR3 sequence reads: CASSLSGGVLDEQYF. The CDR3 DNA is TGTGCCAGCAGCTTAAGCGGTGGGGTCTTGGACGAGCAGTACTTC.